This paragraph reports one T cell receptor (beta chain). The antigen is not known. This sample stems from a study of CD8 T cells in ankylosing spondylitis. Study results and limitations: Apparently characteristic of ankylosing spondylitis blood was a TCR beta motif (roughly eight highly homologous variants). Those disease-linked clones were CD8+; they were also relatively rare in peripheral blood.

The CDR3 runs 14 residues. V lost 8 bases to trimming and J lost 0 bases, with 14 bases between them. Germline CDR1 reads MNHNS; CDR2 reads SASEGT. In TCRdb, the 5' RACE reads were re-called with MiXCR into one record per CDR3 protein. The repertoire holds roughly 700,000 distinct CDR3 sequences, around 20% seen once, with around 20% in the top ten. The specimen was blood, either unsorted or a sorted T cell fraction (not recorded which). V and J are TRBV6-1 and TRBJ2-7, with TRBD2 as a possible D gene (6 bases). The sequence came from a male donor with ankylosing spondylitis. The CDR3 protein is CASSMGSGSYEQYF. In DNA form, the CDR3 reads TGTGCCAGCTCGATGGGTAGCGGCTCCTACGAGCAGTACTTC.